Here is one T cell receptor (beta chain) with its context. This clonotype was observed a few times. Its antigen is not yet known. No base quality information exists; no much larger clone differs at one position. Systemically healthy Caucasian individuals from Russia, some 38 in total and aged about 6 to 100 years, were included as donors. Each donor gave ten milliliters of peripheral blood, collected into EDTA-treated Vacutainer tubes. Ficoll-Paque density-gradient centrifugation was used to isolate PBMCs, with at least 7 million obtained per sample. Total RNA was extracted from PBMCs with Trizol reagent, with at least 6 micrograms obtained per sample. Naive CD45RAhigh/CD27high T cell percentages were measured by flow cytometry on a PBMC aliquot from every donor. The receptor library was made with 5' RACE. Sequencing was carried out with an Illumina HiSeq 2500. A second PCR of roughly 7 to 11 cycles was performed with a sample-barcoded 5' primer and a J-beta primer mix. A unique molecular identifier was introduced onto each TCR beta cDNA molecule by a template-switch 5' adaptor carrying 12 random nucleotides. Each sample yielded at least 2.5 million CDR3-containing paired-end reads. All of the RNA was converted into first-strand cDNA using the Mint cDNA synthesis kit, with a TRBC-specific oligonucleotide serving as the primer. After uracil-DNA glycosylase treatment, a first 18-cycle PCR used universal primers M1SS and BC2_uni_R on all cDNA. The study's processing was this. Normalization of each sample was performed by random selection of 1 million high-quality reads, each carrying a distinct molecular identifier. Instead of being binned into consensus sequences, reads with shared molecular identifiers were discarded. MiTCR, set to a Q25 quality threshold and the strictest error-elimination algorithm, was used for CDR3 identification, clonotype clustering and error correction. A nonparametric unseen species model with Euler transformation was used to estimate a lower bound on total TCR beta diversity. TCRdb handled the public reads itself, with Q25 trimming in fastp and clone calling in MiXCR, and kept productive beta chains. Rows with one shared CDR3 protein collapse into an entry with the most common genes and DNA. TCRdb, not the authors, supplied the V and J calls. For this sample there are around 1,700,000 distinct CDR3 sequences; 28% appear just once. The ten largest clonotypes hold more than 6% of the sample.

The CDR3 measures 15 amino acids from cysteine to phenylalanine. CDR3 DNA is the only sequence kept; it has 45 bases, read in frame from the first base. The germline V gene supplies CDR1 MNHNS and CDR2 SASEGT. V sheds 1 base and J sheds 5 bases, leaving 14 bases between their ends. These data belong to a study of blood T cells in healthy people across ages (dated by TCRdb to about 2015). With respect to the entire study: In model experiments, roughly one uniquely barcoded TCR beta cDNA molecule per two T cells was captured by template switching. To track age-related changes in TCR beta repertoire diversity, the study relied on deep sequencing normalized with unique cDNA molecular identifiers. Four age groups were formed from the donors: young (average roughly 15 years), middle-aged (approximately 42), aged (approximately 60) and long-lived (about 80). To avoid experimental bias, donors of different ages were randomly spread across the sequencing lanes. For two donors (one aged 18 to 29 and one aged 80 or older), the study analyzed two additional independent replicas of 1 million unique cDNA reads from the same blood draw.

Points the paper makes about the study in general: Compared with the aged group, more naive CD4+ T cells, fewer expanded clones and increased TCR diversity were shown by the long-lived group, suggesting age selection. As age increased, observed TCR beta diversity per million T cells dropped in a roughly linear way, and a significant reduction was already evident by age 40. Conclusive comparison of naive and antigen-experienced compartments was prevented by the profiling of bulk unsorted PBMCs. The percentage of naive T cells measured by flow cytometry correlated strongly with observed TCR beta diversity. Estimates of total diversity from one million sequenced T cells were regarded as lower bounds and underestimates. Donor CMV infection status was unknown, potentially confounding age-related changes in expanded clonotypes.

The sequence was collected from a woman aged 25 to 39 in good health. The sample was blood. The rearrangement joined TRBV6-1 to TRBJ2-5; the best D guess is TRBD2, with 6 bases matching. The CDR3 protein sequence reads: CASSEGRGRYETQYF. The bases read TGTGCCAGCAGTGAAGGTCGGGGGAGGTACGAGACCCAGTACTTC.